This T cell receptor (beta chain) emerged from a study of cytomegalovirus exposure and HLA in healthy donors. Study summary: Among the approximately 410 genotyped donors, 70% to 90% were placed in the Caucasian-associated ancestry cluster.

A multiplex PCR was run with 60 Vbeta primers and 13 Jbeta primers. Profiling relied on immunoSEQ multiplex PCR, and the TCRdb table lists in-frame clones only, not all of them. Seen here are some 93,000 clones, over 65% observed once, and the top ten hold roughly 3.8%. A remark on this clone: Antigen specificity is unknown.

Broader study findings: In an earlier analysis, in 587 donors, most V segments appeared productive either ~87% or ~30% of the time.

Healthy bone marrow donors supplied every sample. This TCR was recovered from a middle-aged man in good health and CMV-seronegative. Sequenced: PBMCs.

The DNA for the CDR3 is TGTGCCAGCAGCTCACGGGACCTAGGGGGACAGCCCCAGCATTTT. Its translation: CASSSRDLGGQPQHF. V gene TRBV11-3 combines with J gene TRBJ1-5, with D possibly TRBD1 on 6 matching bases. The V gene lost 4 bases and the J gene lost 7 bases, with 17 bases spanning the gap. The V gene's germline CDR1 is SGHNT and CDR2 YENEEA. The CDR3 length is 15 residues.